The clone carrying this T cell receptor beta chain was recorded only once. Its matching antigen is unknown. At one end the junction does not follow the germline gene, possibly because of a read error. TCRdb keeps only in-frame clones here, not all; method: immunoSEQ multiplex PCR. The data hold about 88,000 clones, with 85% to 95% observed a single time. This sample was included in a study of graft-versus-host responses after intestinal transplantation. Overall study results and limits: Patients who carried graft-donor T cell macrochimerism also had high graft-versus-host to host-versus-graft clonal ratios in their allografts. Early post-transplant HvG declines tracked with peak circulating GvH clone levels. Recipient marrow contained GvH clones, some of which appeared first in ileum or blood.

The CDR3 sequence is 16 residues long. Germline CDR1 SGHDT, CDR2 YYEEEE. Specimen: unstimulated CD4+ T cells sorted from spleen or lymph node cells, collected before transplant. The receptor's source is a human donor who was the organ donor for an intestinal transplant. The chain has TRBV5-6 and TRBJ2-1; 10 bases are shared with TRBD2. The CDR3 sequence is CASSFPSGSSCNEQFF. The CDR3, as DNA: TGTGCCAGCAGCTTCCCTAGCGGGAGCTCCTGCAATGAGCAGTTCTTC.